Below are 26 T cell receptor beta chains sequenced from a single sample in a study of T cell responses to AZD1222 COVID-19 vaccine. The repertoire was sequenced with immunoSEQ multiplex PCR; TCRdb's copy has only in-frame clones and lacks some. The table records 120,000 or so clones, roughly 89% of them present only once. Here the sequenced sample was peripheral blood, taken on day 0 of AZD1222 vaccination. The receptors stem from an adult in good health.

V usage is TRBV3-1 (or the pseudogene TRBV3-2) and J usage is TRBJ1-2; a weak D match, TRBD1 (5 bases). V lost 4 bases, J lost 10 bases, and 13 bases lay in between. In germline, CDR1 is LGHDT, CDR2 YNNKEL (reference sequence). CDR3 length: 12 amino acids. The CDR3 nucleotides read TGTGCCAGCAGCCCCAGCGGCAGGGACTACACCTTC. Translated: CASSPSGRDYTF.

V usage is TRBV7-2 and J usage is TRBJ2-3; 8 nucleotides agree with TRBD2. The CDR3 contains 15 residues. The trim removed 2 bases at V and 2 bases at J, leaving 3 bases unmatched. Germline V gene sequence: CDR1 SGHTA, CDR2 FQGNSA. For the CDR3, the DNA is TGTGCCAGCAGCTTACCGGGGGGGGCCACAGATACGCAGTATTTT. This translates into CASSLPGGATDTQYF.

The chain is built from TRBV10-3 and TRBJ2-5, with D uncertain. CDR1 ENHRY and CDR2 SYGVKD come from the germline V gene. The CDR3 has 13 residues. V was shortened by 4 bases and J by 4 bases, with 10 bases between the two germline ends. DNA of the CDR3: TGTGCCATCAGTGCGGTAGCTCGAGAGACCCAGTACTTC. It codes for CAISAVARETQYF.

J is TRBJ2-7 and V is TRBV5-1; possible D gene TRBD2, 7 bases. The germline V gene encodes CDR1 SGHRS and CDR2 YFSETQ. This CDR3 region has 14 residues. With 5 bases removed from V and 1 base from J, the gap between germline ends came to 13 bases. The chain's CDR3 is CASSGGGASYEQYF. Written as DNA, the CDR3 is TGCGCCAGCAGTGGGGGGGGCGCATCCTACGAGCAGTACTTC.

Here the CDR3 reads CASSIGQGTYEQYF. CDR3 nucleotides: TGTGCCAGCAGCATCGGACAGGGGACCTACGAGCAGTACTTC. The chain recombines TRBV5-4 with TRBJ2-7; 9 bases match TRBD1. CDR3 length: 14 residues. Germline V gene data show CDR1 as SGHNT and CDR2 as YYREEE (reference sequence). The ends lost 4 bases at V and 2 bases at J; junction bases unmatched: 4. Full variable domain (missing parts from reference TRBV5-4 and TRBJ2-7): ETGVTQSPTHLIKTRGQQVTLRCSSQSGHNTVSWYQQALGQGPQFIFQYYREEENGRGNFPPRFSGLQFPNYSSELNVNALELDDSALYLCASSIGQGTYEQYFGPGTRLTVT.

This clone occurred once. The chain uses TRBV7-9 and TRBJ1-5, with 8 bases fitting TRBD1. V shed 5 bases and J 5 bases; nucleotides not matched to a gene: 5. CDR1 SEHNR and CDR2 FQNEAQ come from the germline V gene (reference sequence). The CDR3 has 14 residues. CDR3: CASSLMTGDQPQHF. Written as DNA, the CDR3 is TGTGCCAGCAGCCTGATGACAGGGGATCAGCCCCAGCATTTT.

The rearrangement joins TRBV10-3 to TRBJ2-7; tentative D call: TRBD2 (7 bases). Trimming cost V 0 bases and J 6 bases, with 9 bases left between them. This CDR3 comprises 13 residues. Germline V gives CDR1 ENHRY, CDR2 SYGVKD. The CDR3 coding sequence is TGTGCCATCAGTGAGTCGGGGGGGCTCGAGCAGTACTTC. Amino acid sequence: CAISESGGLEQYF.

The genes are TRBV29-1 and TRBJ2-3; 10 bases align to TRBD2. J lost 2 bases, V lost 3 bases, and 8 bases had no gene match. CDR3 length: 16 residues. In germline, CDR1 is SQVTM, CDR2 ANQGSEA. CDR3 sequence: CSVDEIGLAVTDTQYF. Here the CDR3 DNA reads TGCAGCGTTGATGAAATTGGACTAGCGGTCACAGATACGCAGTATTTT.

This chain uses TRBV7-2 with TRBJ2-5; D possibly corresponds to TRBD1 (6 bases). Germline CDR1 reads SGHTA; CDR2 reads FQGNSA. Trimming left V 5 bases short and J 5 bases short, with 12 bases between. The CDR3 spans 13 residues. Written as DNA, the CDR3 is TGTGCCAGCAGCGGATTTACAGGGGAGACCCAGTACTTC. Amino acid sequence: CASSGFTGETQYF.

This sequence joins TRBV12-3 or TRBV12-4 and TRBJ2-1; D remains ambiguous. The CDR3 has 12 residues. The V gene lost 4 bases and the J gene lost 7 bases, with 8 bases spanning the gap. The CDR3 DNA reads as TGTGCCAGCAGTTCAGTCGGGAATGAGCAGTTCTTC. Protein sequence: CASSSVGNEQFF.

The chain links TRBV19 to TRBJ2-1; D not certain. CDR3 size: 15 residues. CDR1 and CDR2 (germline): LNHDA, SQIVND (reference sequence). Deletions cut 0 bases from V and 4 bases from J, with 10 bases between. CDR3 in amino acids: CASSIEIRGYNEQFF. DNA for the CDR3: TGTGCCAGTAGTATAGAGATCCGCGGATACAATGAGCAGTTCTTC.

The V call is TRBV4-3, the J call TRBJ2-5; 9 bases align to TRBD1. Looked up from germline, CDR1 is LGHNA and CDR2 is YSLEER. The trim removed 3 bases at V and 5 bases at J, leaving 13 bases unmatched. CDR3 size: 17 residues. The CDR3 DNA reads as TGCGCCAGCAGCCAGGATTCCGGACAGGGGAGAGGGGAGACCCAGTACTTC. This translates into CASSQDSGQGRGETQYF.

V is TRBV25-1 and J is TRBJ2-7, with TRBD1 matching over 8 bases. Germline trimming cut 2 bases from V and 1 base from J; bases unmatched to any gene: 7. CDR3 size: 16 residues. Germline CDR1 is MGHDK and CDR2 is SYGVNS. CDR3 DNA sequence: TGTGCCAGCAGTGAAATTTCCGGGACAGGTTCCTACGAGCAGTACTTC. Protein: CASSEISGTGSYEQYF.

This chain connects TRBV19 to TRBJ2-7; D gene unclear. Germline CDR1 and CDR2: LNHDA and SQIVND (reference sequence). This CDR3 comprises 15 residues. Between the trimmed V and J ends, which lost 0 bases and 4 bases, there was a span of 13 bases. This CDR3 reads CASSIETAREYEQYF. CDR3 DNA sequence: TGTGCCAGTAGTATAGAAACAGCACGAGAGTACGAGCAGTACTTC.

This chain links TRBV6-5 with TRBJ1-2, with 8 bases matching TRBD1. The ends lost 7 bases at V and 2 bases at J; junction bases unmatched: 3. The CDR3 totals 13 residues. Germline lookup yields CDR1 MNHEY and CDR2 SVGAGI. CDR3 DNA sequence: TGTGCCAGCACGCACAGGGGGAACTATGGCTACACCTTC. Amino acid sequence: CASTHRGNYGYTF.

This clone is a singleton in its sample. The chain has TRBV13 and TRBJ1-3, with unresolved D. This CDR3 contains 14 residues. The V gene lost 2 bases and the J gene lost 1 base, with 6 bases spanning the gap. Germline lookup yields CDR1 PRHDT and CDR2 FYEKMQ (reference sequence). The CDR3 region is CASSLTSSGNTIYF. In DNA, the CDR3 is TGTGCCAGCAGCTTAACATCGTCTGGAAACACCATATATTTT.

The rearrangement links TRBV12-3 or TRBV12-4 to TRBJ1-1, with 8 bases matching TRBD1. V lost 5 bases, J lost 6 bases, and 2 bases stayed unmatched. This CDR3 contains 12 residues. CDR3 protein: CASSGQGAEAFF. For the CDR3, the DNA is TGTGCCAGCAGTGGACAGGGCGCTGAAGCTTTCTTT.

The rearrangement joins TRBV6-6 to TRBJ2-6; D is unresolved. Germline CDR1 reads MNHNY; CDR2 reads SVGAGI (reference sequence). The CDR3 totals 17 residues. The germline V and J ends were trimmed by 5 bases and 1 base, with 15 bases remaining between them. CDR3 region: CASSPSVPSSGANVLTF. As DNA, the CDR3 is TGTGCCAGCAGTCCCTCAGTACCCTCTTCTGGGGCCAACGTCCTGACTTTC.

CDR3 DNA: TGTGCCACCCTAAAGTACAATCAGCCCCAGCATTTT. It translates to CATLKYNQPQHF. The chain carries TRBV24-1 and TRBJ1-5; no clear D gene. Germline V lookup: CDR1 KGHDR, CDR2 SFDVKD. V lost 9 bases to trimming and J lost 3 bases, with 8 bases between them. This CDR3 has 12 amino acids.

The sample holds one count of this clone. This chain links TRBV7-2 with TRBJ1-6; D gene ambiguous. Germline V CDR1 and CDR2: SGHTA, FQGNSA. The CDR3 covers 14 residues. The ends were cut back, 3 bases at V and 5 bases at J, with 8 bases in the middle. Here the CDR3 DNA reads TGTGCCAGCAGCTTGGATGCAGATAATTCACCCCTCCACTTT. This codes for CASSLDADNSPLHF.

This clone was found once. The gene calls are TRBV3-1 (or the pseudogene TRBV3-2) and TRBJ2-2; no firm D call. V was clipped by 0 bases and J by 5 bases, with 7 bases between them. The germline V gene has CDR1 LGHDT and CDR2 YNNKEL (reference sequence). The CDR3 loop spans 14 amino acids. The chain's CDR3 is CASSQDSGTGELFF. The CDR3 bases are TGTGCCAGCAGCCAAGATTCAGGTACCGGGGAGCTGTTTTTT.

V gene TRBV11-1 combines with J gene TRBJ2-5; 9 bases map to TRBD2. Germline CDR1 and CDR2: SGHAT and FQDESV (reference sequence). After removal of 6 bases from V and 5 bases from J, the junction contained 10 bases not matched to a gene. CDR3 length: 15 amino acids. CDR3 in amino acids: CASSLTSGSGETQYF. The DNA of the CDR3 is TGTGCCAGCAGTCTGACTAGCGGCTCGGGGGAGACCCAGTACTTC.

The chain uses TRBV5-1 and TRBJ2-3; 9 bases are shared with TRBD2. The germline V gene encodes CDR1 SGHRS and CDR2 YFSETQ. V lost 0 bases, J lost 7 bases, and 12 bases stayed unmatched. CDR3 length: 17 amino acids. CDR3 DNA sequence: TGCGCCAGCAGCTTGGAATGGACGGCTAGCGGGACGTATACGCAGTATTTT. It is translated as CASSLEWTASGTYTQYF.

CDR3 coding DNA: TGCACCAGCAGCTCCGGGACAGGGGGCTATGAGCAGTTCTTC. This gives the protein CTSSSGTGGYEQFF. This chain links TRBV1 with TRBJ2-1; the listed D gene, TRBD1, was not tested against the DNA. TRBV1 is marked as a pseudogene. The CDR3 spans 14 residues.

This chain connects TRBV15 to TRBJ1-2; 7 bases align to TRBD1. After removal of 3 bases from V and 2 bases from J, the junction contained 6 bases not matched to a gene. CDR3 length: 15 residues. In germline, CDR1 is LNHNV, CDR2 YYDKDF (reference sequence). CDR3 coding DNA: TGTGCCACCAGCAGCTCCGACAGGGCGAACTATGGCTACACCTTC. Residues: CATSSSDRANYGYTF.

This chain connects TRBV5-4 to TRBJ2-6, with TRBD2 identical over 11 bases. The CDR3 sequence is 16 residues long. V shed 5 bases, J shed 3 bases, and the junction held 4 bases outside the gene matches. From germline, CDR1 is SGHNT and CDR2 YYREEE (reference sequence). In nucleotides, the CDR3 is TGTGCCAGCAGACTAGCGGGGGAGGGTGGGGCCAACGTCCTGACTTTC. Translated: CASRLAGEGGANVLTF.